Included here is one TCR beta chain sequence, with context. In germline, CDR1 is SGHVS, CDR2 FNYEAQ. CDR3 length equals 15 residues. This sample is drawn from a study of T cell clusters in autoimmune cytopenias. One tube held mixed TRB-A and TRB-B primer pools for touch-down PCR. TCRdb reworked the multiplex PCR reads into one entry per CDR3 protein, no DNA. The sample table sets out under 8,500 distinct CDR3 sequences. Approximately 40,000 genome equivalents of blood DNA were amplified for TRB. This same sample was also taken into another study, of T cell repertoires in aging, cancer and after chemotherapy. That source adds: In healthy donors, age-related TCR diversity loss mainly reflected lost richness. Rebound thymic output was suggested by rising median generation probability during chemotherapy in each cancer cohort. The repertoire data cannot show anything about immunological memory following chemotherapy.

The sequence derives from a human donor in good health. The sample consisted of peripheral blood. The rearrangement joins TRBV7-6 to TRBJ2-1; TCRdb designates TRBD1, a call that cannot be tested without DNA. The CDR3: CASSLLRGLYNEQFF.